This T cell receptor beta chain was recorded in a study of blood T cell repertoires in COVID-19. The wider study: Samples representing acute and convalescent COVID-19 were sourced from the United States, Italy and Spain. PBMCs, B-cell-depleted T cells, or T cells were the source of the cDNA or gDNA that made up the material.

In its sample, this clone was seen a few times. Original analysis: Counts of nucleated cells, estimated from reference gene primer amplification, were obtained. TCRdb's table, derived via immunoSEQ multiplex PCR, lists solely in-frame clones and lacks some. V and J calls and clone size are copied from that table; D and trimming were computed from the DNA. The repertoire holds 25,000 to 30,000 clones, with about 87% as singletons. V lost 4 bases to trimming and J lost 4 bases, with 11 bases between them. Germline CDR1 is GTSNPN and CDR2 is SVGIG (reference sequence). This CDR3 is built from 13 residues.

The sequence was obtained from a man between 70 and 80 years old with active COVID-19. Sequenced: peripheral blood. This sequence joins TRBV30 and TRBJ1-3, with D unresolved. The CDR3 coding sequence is TGTGCCTGGACCGAGGTGCGAGGAAACACCATATATTTT. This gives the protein CAWTEVRGNTIYF.